This is a list of T cell receptor beta chains from one sample in a study of cytomegalovirus exposure and HLA in healthy donors. The data were produced by immunoSEQ multiplex PCR, yet TCRdb's version contains in-frame clones alone and is incomplete. The data contain 150,000 or so clones, around nine tenths of them seen just once; the ten biggest clones take up 2% to 3%. Sequencing used PBMCs. These receptor sequences come from a young man in good health and CMV-seropositive. Both conserved end residues are trimmed from each CDR3. Not every row has a clone size; where given, it reads once, few, many or a size class.

TRBJ1-1	NA	TRBV4-3	ASSLDRNTEAF
TRBJ2-5	NA	TRBV20-1	SARPRETQY
TRBJ1-1	NA	TRBV28	ASTPGQGQHYMNTEAF
TRBJ2-4	once	TRBV15	ATSRAGTGGSRAKNIQY
TRBJ1-5	NA	TRBV19	ASSIRVDGAGNQPQH
TRBJ1-1	few	TRBV6-6	ASRLNTEAF
TRBJ2-7	NA	TRBV7-9	ASSPGHALEQY
TRBJ2-2	NA	TRBV30	AWSVRFTGELF
TRBJ1-1	NA	TRBV28	ASTEDLVQGAF
TRBJ2-1	NA	TRBV5-1	ASSSTVRVAEQF
TRBJ1-1	NA	TRBV7-2	ASSLTMANTEAF
TRBJ2-7	NA	TRBV6-5	ASSEEVQY
TRBJ1-2	NA	TRBV6-6	ASSYDRGYRDYGYT
TRBJ1-1	NA	TRBV7-9	ASSLEGGAEAF
TRBJ2-3	NA	TRBV7-2	ASRRTKAADTQY
TRBJ1-2	NA	TRBV6-5	ASSPRQGNGYT
TRBJ2-5	NA	TRBV19	ASSIDRGGKTQY
TRBJ2-1	NA	TRBV7-3	ASSLSGAGNEQF
TRBJ1-3	few	TRBV9	ASSVGTGTVNTIY
TRBJ2-3	NA	TRBV5-1	ASSNPGLSTDTQY
TRBJ2-3	NA	TRBV2	ASAWGLAGGADTQY
TRBJ1-2	NA	TRBV5-1	ASSLEEGLANYGYT